This entry lists 20 T cell receptor beta chains sequenced from one sample in a study of molecular identifiers for immune sequencing clone quantification. TCRdb re-derived calls from the PCR reads in MiXCR, one entry per CDR3 protein. The data contain under 600,000 distinct CDR3 sequences, around a fifth of them singletons. Sequencing was performed on naive CD8+ T cells from blood, with Jurkat cell RNA spiked in. The subset: FACS-sorted CD8+CD4-CCR7+CD45RA+ naive T cells. The receptor set was obtained from a human donor in good health. Some libraries in this study had Jurkat cell RNA spiked in.

There are many counts of this clonotype. V gene TRBV4-1 combines with J gene TRBJ2-3, with unresolved D. The CDR3 runs 15 residues. CDR1 is MGHRA, CDR2 YSYEKL, per germline. V dropped 6 bases and J dropped 11 bases, with 24 bases sitting between them. The CDR3 DNA is TGCGCCAGCAGTCCTACTTCTGACTCACCGGAAGGGCAGTATTTT. Its translation is CASSPTSDSPEGQYF.

This clonotype came up many times. The V call is TRBV4-1, the J call TRBJ2-7; weak D call: TRBD1 (7 bases). CDR3 length: 15 amino acids. Germline V gene data show CDR1 as MGHRA and CDR2 as YSYEKL. Trimming took 0 bases from V and 2 from J, leaving 11 bases between them. The CDR3 region has the DNA TGCGCCAGCAGCCAAGAGGCGGGACAGACCTACGAGCAGTACTTC. The encoded protein is CASSQEAGQTYEQYF.

The chain couples TRBV9 to TRBJ2-3; weak D call: TRBD2 (6 bases). With 1 base removed from V and 4 bases from J, the gap between germline ends came to 10 bases. Germline CDR1 reads SGDLS; CDR2 reads YYNGEE. The CDR3 runs 14 residues. The CDR3 is CASSVIGSPDTQYF. CDR3 sequence (DNA): TGTGCCAGCAGCGTAATCGGGAGTCCAGATACGCAGTATTTT.

This clonotype showed up many times. This rearrangement joins TRBV6-5 to TRBJ1-3; D unclear. Per the germline V gene, CDR1 is MNHEY and CDR2 is SVGAGI. CDR3 length: 12 residues. The V and J ends lost 6 bases and 8 bases respectively, with 11 bases between them. This CDR3 is CASRDHRYTIYF. DNA for the CDR3: TGTGCCAGCAGGGATCATCGTTACACCATATATTTT.

CDR3 sequence: CASSLTTGGNYGYTF. In DNA form, the CDR3 reads TGTGCCAGCAGCCTTACGACAGGGGGAAACTATGGCTACACCTTC. The chain recombines TRBV7-9 with TRBJ1-2; TRBD1 matches at 9 bases. The CDR3 extends over 15 amino acids. With 5 bases clipped from V and 2 bases from J, the junction kept 6 bases outside the gene matches. Per the germline V gene, CDR1 is SEHNR and CDR2 is FQNEAQ (reference sequence).

To note about this clonotype: This clone may be a read error of a much larger clone one base away. This rearrangement joins TRBV29-1 to TRBJ2-2; 9 nucleotides align to TRBD1. This CDR3 has 16 residues. The germline gives CDR1 SQVTM, CDR2 ANQGSEA. The CDR3 bases are TGCAGCGTTGTCGCACGGACAGGGGCGAACACCGGGGAGCTGTCTTTT. Translated, it gives CSVVARTGANTGELSF.

This clonotype was seen at least ten times. The rearrangement joins TRBV5-1 to TRBJ2-5, with 8 bases lining up with TRBD2. Per the germline V gene, CDR1 is SGHRS and CDR2 is YFSETQ. With V trimmed by 0 bases and J by 5 bases, 9 bases remained unmatched. CDR3 length: 16 amino acids. CDR3 loop: CASSLVPSGFGETQYF. The CDR3 DNA sequence: TGCGCCAGCAGCTTGGTGCCTAGCGGGTTCGGCGAGACCCAGTACTTC. Full variable domain (missing parts from reference TRBV5-1 and TRBJ2-5): KAGVTQTPRYLIKTRGQQVTLSCSPISGHRSVSWYQQTPGQGLQFLFEYFSETQRNKGNFPGRFSGRQFSNSRSEMNVSTLELGDSALYLCASSLVPSGFGETQYFGPGTRLLVL.

The V and J genes are TRBV5-1 and TRBJ2-7; D unclear. With 4 bases removed from V and 3 bases from J, the gap between germline ends came to 14 bases. This CDR3 comprises 14 residues. CDR1 is SGHRS and CDR2 is YFSETQ in the germline V gene. CDR3 sequence (DNA): TGCGCCAGCAGCAAGGACCTAAGTGGCTACGAGCAGTACTTC. Protein product: CASSKDLSGYEQYF. The full variable domain, with the rest looked up from reference TRBV5-1 and TRBJ2-7, is KAGVTQTPRYLIKTRGQQVTLSCSPISGHRSVSWYQQTPGQGLQFLFEYFSETQRNKGNFPGRFSGRQFSNSRSEMNVSTLELGDSALYLCASSKDLSGYEQYFGPGTRLTVT.

This clonotype occurred once. Given a much more abundant clone one base away, this may be a read error. This chain links TRBV19 with TRBJ1-5; possible D gene TRBD1, 6 bases. V lost 4 bases and J 5 bases, leaving 15 bases between the germline ends. The CDR3 has 15 amino acids. Per germline, CDR1 LNHDA and CDR2 SQIVND (reference sequence). CDR3 DNA: TGTGCCAGTAGTACAGGCACCGGGGGGCATCAGCCCCAGCATTTT. Its translation is CASSTGTGGHQPQHF. The full variable domain, in which reference TRBV19 and TRBJ1-5 provide the parts outside the CDR3, is DGGITQSPKYLFRKEGQNVTLSCEQNLNHDAMYWYRQDPGQGLRLIYYSQIVNDFQKGDIAEGYSVSREKKESFPLTVTSAQKNPTAFYLCASSTGTGGHQPQHFGDGTRLSIL.

Concerning this clonotype: An end of the junction differs from the germline gene, which may be a read error. The V gene is TRBV9, the J gene TRBJ2-7; maybe TRBD2 (6 bases). This CDR3 is 13 amino acids long. Germline V gene lookup returns CDR1 SGDLS and CDR2 YYNGEE. Written as DNA, the CDR3 is TGTGCCAGCAGCCCCGGAGGGGTCTACGGGCAGTACTTC. This sequence encodes CASSPGGVYGQYF. The variable domain in full, with the rest retrieved from reference TRBV9 and TRBJ2-7, is DSGVTQTPKHLITATGQRVTLRCSPRSGDLSVYWYQQSLDQGLQFLIQYYNGEERAKGNILERFSAQQFPDLHSELNLSSLELGDSALYFCASSPGGVYGQYFGPGTRLTVT.

This chain joins TRBV19 and TRBJ2-1; 9 nucleotides align to TRBD2. This CDR3 has 16 residues. CDR1 is LNHDA, CDR2 SQIVND, per germline (reference sequence). Trimming took 4 bases from V and 12 from J; bases not matched to a gene: 16. CDR3 loop: CASSTLAGQSLDGQFF. The DNA for the CDR3 is TGTGCCAGTAGTACCCTAGCGGGACAATCACTGGATGGGCAGTTCTTC.

This clonotype was counted ten times or more. The chain recombines TRBV7-9 with TRBJ2-7, with 12 bases identical to TRBD2. With 5 bases clipped from V and 4 bases from J, the junction kept 6 bases outside the gene matches. This CDR3 spans 15 amino acids. Germline lookup yields CDR1 SEHNR and CDR2 FQNEAQ (reference sequence). The CDR3 protein is CASSEGLAGTYEQYF. For the CDR3, the DNA is TGTGCCAGCAGCGAAGGACTAGCGGGAACTTACGAGCAGTACTTC.

This clonotype showed up just a few times. The chain combines TRBV3-1 with TRBJ2-3; 12 nucleotides line up with TRBD2. The V and J ends lost 4 bases and 6 bases, in that order; junction bases with no gene match: 17. Germline CDR1 is LGHDT and CDR2 is YNNKEL (reference sequence). The CDR3 has 19 residues. The CDR3 here is CASSPLSTPLAGGQDTQYF. CDR3 coding DNA: TGTGCCAGCAGCCCGCTATCAACCCCCCTAGCGGGGGGGCAGGATACGCAGTATTTT.

The chain uses TRBV27 and TRBJ1-1; D is unresolved. The V gene lost 0 bases and the J gene lost 4 bases, with 9 bases spanning the gap. The germline gives CDR1 MNHEY, CDR2 SMNVEV (reference sequence). The CDR3 loop spans 14 amino acids. The CDR3 here is CASSLSPGRTEAFF. The CDR3 DNA reads as TGTGCCAGCAGTTTATCCCCTGGGCGCACTGAAGCTTTCTTT.

This clonotype was detected many times. The chain has TRBV7-9 and TRBJ2-3; D remains ambiguous. Per germline, CDR1 SEHNR and CDR2 FQNEAQ (reference sequence). V was trimmed by 5 bases and J by 7 bases, leaving 7 bases between them. This CDR3 spans 11 amino acids. CDR3 protein: CASSGDNTQYF. As DNA, the CDR3 is TGTGCCAGCAGCGGGGATAATACGCAGTATTTT.

For this clonotype: A much larger clone differs from this one at a single base, so this may be a read error. This chain joins TRBV14 and TRBJ1-2, with D tentatively TRBD1 (6 bases). The CDR3 runs 16 residues. The germline V gene has CDR1 SGHDN and CDR2 FVKESK. The CDR3 here is CASSHATGQLSYGYIF. The CDR3 DNA is TGTGCCAGCAGCCACGCCACCGGACAGCTAAGCTATGGCTACATCTTC.

Remarks on this clonotype: This sequence may be a read error, since a much larger clone differs from it by one base. J is TRBJ1-1 and V is TRBV30, with a tentative D call TRBD1 (6 bases). Germline CDR1 is GTSNPN and CDR2 is SVGIG (reference sequence). The CDR3 is 12 residues long. The CDR3 loop is CASDRLNTEALF. CDR3 in DNA: TGTGCTTCGGACAGATTGAACACTGAAGCTCTCTTT.

V usage is TRBV19 and J usage is TRBJ1-6; maybe TRBD1 (6 bases). This CDR3 has 16 amino acids. V was pared by 3 bases and J by 7 bases, with 16 bases between. Germline lookup yields CDR1 LNHDA and CDR2 SQIVND (reference sequence). CDR3 amino acids: CASSILGGAGNSPLHF. Here the CDR3 DNA reads TGTGCCAGTAGTATCCTCGGGGGCGCCGGGAATTCACCCCTCCACTTT.

With regard to this clonotype: Since a much larger clone is just one base distant, this may be a read error. The CDR3 does not close with the conserved phenylalanine or tryptophan, likely indicating a read error. As DNA, the CDR3 is TGTGCCAGCGCCCCCCGATGGGCAAACACTGAAGCTTTCTCT. It specifies CASAPRWANTEAFS. V and J are TRBV7-2 and TRBJ1-1; D call uncertain. The CDR3 spans 14 residues. Trimming shortened V by 8 bases and J by 2 bases, and 15 bases separated the two germline ends. Germline assignment: CDR1 SGHTA and CDR2 FQGNSA.

The CDR3 sequence is CASNSGTASTDTQYF. DNA of the CDR3: TGTGCCAGCAACTCAGGAACCGCTAGCACAGATACGCAGTATTTT. This chain links TRBV9 with TRBJ2-3; no clear D. Trimming pared 6 bases from V and 0 bases from J, leaving 14 bases between. The length of the CDR3 is 15 residues. The germline V gene encodes CDR1 SGDLS and CDR2 YYNGEE.